This entry lists 25 T cell receptor beta chains sequenced from one sample in a study of cytomegalovirus exposure and HLA in healthy donors. Here immunoSEQ multiplex PCR was the method, and the copy in TCRdb shows in-frame clones only, minus some. The sample lists under 80,000 clones, roughly 94% seen once, with 2.5% to 3.5% in the top ten. Source material: PBMCs. These receptor sequences come from a woman aged 18 to 35 in good health and CMV-seropositive.

The CDR3 loop reads CASSLNRGYTDEQYF. CDR3 nucleotide sequence: TGCGCCAGCAGCCTAAACAGGGGATATACGGACGAGCAGTACTTC. This rearrangement joins TRBV5-1 to TRBJ2-7; 7 nucleotides agree with TRBD1. V dropped 4 bases and J dropped 5; count of bases not matched to a gene: 12. The V gene's germline CDR1 is SGHRS and CDR2 YFSETQ. CDR3 size: 15 residues.

V and J are TRBV6-1 and TRBJ1-5; 7 nucleotides agree with TRBD1. Trimming took 3 bases from V and 4 from J; bases not matched to a gene: 3. The CDR3 consists of 14 residues. Per the germline V gene, CDR1 is MNHNS and CDR2 is SASEGT. CDR3 loop: CASSDYRGNQPQHF. CDR3 sequence (DNA): TGTGCCAGCAGTGATTACAGGGGAAATCAGCCCCAGCATTTT.

CDR3 amino acids: CAIPRGETQYF. Here the CDR3 DNA reads TGTGCCATCCCACGCGGGGAGACCCAGTACTTC. This rearrangement joins TRBV7-9 to TRBJ2-5; D is possibly TRBD2 (5 bases). Germline-derived CDR1 and CDR2 are SEHNR and FQNEAQ (reference sequence). The V end was cut by 10 bases, the J end by 5 bases, with 11 bases between. The CDR3 sequence is 11 residues long.

CDR3 coding DNA: TGTGCCAGCAGCTCTTCACCTCAGGGGAACACTGAAGCTTTCTTT. This translates into CASSSSPQGNTEAFF. The V and J genes are TRBV28 and TRBJ1-1; possibly TRBD1 for D (5 bases). From germline, CDR1 is MDHEN and CDR2 SYDVKM. The germline V and J ends were trimmed by 6 bases and 1 base, with 15 bases remaining between them. CDR3 size: 15 residues.

The gene calls are TRBV11-2 and TRBJ2-1, with a tentative D call TRBD1 (6 bases). The CDR3 is 16 amino acids. Germline-derived CDR1 and CDR2 are SGHAT and FQNNGV. Trimming stripped 1 base from V and 0 bases from J, with 10 bases between. The chain's CDR3 is CASSLVGRGSYNEQFF. In DNA form, the CDR3 reads TGTGCCAGCAGCTTAGTTGGCAGGGGCTCCTACAATGAGCAGTTCTTC.

V gene TRBV7-8 combines with J gene TRBJ2-5; TRBD1 aligns across 7 bases. This CDR3 region has 17 residues. Germline CDR1 is SGHVS and CDR2 is FQNEAQ. Trimming took 1 base from V and 2 from J; bases not matched to a gene: 10. CDR3 region: CASSLGDGTDKQETQYF. As DNA, the CDR3 is TGTGCCAGCAGCTTAGGAGATGGGACAGATAAGCAAGAGACCCAGTACTTC.

This chain links TRBV11-3 with TRBJ2-3; 7 positions match TRBD1. This CDR3 is built from 17 residues. CDR1 is SGHNT, CDR2 YENEEA, per germline. The V segment lost 3 bases and the J segment 1 base; nucleotides outside the gene matches: 10. The CDR3 DNA reads TGTGCCAGCAGCTTCACTACGACAGGGTCGGGCACAGATACGCAGTATTTT. Amino acid sequence: CASSFTTTGSGTDTQYF.

The chain uses TRBV28 and TRBJ1-6; D unresolved. Per the germline V gene, CDR1 is MDHEN and CDR2 is SYDVKM. CDR3 size: 15 residues. Trimming stripped 8 bases from V and 0 bases from J, with 11 bases between. This CDR3 is CASQTESSYNSPLHF. The CDR3 nucleotides read TGTGCCAGCCAAACTGAGAGCTCCTATAATTCACCCCTCCACTTT. The variable domain in full, with the rest retrieved from reference TRBV28 and TRBJ1-6, is DVKVTQSSRYLVKRTGEKVFLECVQDMDHENMFWYRQDPGLGLRLIYFSYDVKMKEKGDIPEGYSVSREKKERFSLILESASTNQTSMYLCASQTESSYNSPLHFGNGTRLTVT.

V is TRBV2 and J is TRBJ2-3; maybe TRBD2 (5 bases). The V end lost 1 base, the J end lost 4 bases, and 12 bases lay between the germline ends. The germline gives CDR1 SNHLY, CDR2 FYNNEI. The CDR3 length is 15 residues. CDR3 sequence reads: CASSEGRLRADTQYF. CDR3 bases: TGTGCCAGCAGTGAAGGGAGGCTACGGGCAGATACGCAGTATTTT.

The V and J genes are TRBV5-1 and TRBJ1-3, with TRBD1 as a possible D gene (6 bases). V lost 0 bases to trimming and J lost 0 bases, with 13 bases between them. The CDR3 runs 17 residues. Germline V CDR1 and CDR2: SGHRS, YFSETQ. CDR3 in amino acids: CASSLARTEPSGNTIYF. CDR3 DNA: TGCGCCAGCAGCTTGGCCAGGACAGAACCCTCTGGAAACACCATATATTTT. Together with reference TRBV5-1 and TRBJ1-3, the CDR3 gives the full variable domain: KAGVTQTPRYLIKTRGQQVTLSCSPISGHRSVSWYQQTPGQGLQFLFEYFSETQRNKGNFPGRFSGRQFSNSRSEMNVSTLELGDSALYLCASSLARTEPSGNTIYFGEGSWLTVV.

The rearrangement joins TRBV6-1 to TRBJ1-5; maybe TRBD1 (5 bases). The CDR3 covers 15 residues. In germline, CDR1 is MNHNS, CDR2 SASEGT. V was clipped by 4 bases and J by 5 bases, with 15 bases between them. CDR3 DNA: TGTGCCAGCAGTGCCTCATTGGCACAGGATCAGCCCCAGCATTTT. This sequence encodes CASSASLAQDQPQHF.

The chain couples TRBV6-5 to TRBJ2-6; D unresolved. The CDR3 sequence is 12 residues long. CDR1 and CDR2 (germline): MNHEY, SVGAGI. Trimming stripped 8 bases from V and 1 base from J, with 3 bases between. CDR3 coding DNA: TGTGCCAGCCTTTCTGGGGCCAACGTCCTGACTTTC. Protein product: CASLSGANVLTF.

The J gene is TRBJ1-5, the V gene TRBV6-5; 10 positions agree with TRBD1. Trimming at V came to 6 bases and at J to 6 bases, leaving 2 bases not matched to a gene. CDR3 size: 13 residues. Germline values: CDR1 MNHEY, CDR2 SVGAGI. CDR3 region: CASSRDRGQPQHF. For the CDR3, the DNA is TGTGCCAGCAGCCGGGACAGGGGTCAGCCCCAGCATTTT.

The chain uses TRBV27 and TRBJ1-2; D is undetermined. CDR3 length: 15 residues. Germline CDR1 reads MNHEY; CDR2 reads SMNVEV (reference sequence). V was trimmed by 3 bases and J by 1 base, leaving 12 bases between them. The CDR3 region is CASSFRGAVNYGYTF. The CDR3 DNA follows: TGTGCCAGCAGTTTCCGGGGTGCCGTTAACTATGGCTACACCTTC.

The gene calls are TRBV7-9 and TRBJ1-6; 7 bases map to TRBD1. Germline assignment: CDR1 SEHNR and CDR2 FQNEAQ (reference sequence). The CDR3 is made up of 13 amino acids. The V and J ends lost 5 bases and 10 bases, in that order; junction bases with no gene match: 5. CDR3 in DNA: TGTGCCAGCAGCCTTCAGGGGGGATCACCCCTCCACTTT. Translation gives CASSLQGGSPLHF.

This chain connects TRBV7-9 to TRBJ2-5; D is possibly TRBD1 (6 bases). The CDR3 has 15 amino acids. Trimming pared 1 base from V and 4 bases from J, leaving 13 bases between. CDR1 and CDR2 from the germline V gene are SEHNR and FQNEAQ (reference sequence). In DNA form, the CDR3 reads TGTGCCAGCAGCTTAGTTCGTCAGGGGTCAGAGACCCAGTACTTC. This encodes CASSLVRQGSETQYF.

The V call is TRBV6-6, the J call TRBJ2-5, with TRBD1 matching over 7 bases. CDR3 length: 14 residues. Germline CDR1 MNHNY, CDR2 SVGAGI (reference sequence). Unmatched junction bases numbered 1, after V lost 0 bases and J lost 3 bases. CDR3 in DNA: TGTGCCAGCAGTTACTCGGGGACAGAAGAGACCCAGTACTTC. Translated: CASSYSGTEETQYF.

The rearrangement uses TRBV7-2 and TRBJ2-5, with D tentatively TRBD2 (6 bases). The CDR3 covers 14 residues. Germline V lookup: CDR1 SGHTA, CDR2 FQGNSA. The V and J ends lost 4 bases and 6 bases respectively, with 15 bases between them. CDR3 protein: CASSSPGGVKTQYF. The CDR3, as DNA: TGTGCCAGCAGCTCCCCCGGGGGTGTCAAGACCCAGTACTTC.

The chain uses TRBV1 and TRBJ2-3; whether TRBD2, the table's D call, matches the DNA was not checked. TRBV1 is reported as a pseudogene. This CDR3 region has 16 residues. This chain's CDR3 is CTSSQEPSGPPDTQYF. As DNA, the CDR3 is TGCACCAGCAGCCAAGAACCTAGCGGCCCCCCAGATACGCAGTATTTT.

This clone was found once. The chain links TRBV19 to TRBJ1-5, with a weak D call TRBD1 (6 bases). CDR3 length: 19 amino acids. V was clipped by 3 bases and J by 3 bases, with 24 bases between them. The germline gives CDR1 LNHDA, CDR2 SQIVND (reference sequence). The CDR3 nucleotides are TGTGCCAGTAGTATCCTACTCAACCTAGCCACAGGGAACAATCAGCCCCAGCATTTT. This codes for CASSILLNLATGNNQPQHF.

V usage is TRBV5-1 and J usage is TRBJ2-7; TRBD1 agrees at 9 bases. Germline trimming cut 5 bases from V and 3 bases from J; bases unmatched to any gene: 6. The CDR3 extends over 14 amino acids. The germline gives CDR1 SGHRS, CDR2 YFSETQ. CDR3 residues: CASRGTGIRYEQYF. In nucleotides, the CDR3 is TGCGCCAGCAGGGGGACAGGGATTCGCTACGAGCAGTACTTC.

The J gene is TRBJ1-5, the V gene TRBV7-6; D is undetermined. Trimming left V 0 bases short and J 7 bases short, with 7 bases between. Germline V gene sequence: CDR1 SGHVS, CDR2 FNYEAQ. The CDR3 runs to 13 residues. The CDR3 reads CASSLATGQPQHF. Written as DNA, the CDR3 is TGTGCCAGCAGCTTAGCGACTGGACAGCCCCAGCATTTT. The full variable domain, with the rest looked up from reference TRBV7-6 and TRBJ1-5, is GAGVSQSPRYKVTKRGQDVALRCDPISGHVSLYWYRQALGQGPEFLTYFNYEAQQDKSGLPNDRFSAERPEGSISTLTIQRTEQRDSAMYRCASSLATGQPQHFGDGTRLSIL.

This clone was seen only once. J is TRBJ1-2 and V is TRBV5-6; D is undetermined. CDR3 length: 13 amino acids. V lost 4 bases and J lost 5, with 12 bases in between. Germline V gene data show CDR1 as SGHDT and CDR2 as YYEEEE. CDR3: CASSEEAAYGYTF. The DNA of the CDR3 is TGTGCCAGCAGCGAGGAGGCCGCATATGGCTACACCTTC.

The V call is TRBV27, the J call TRBJ2-1; tentative D call: TRBD2 (6 bases). The CDR3 length is 15 residues. Germline V gives CDR1 MNHEY, CDR2 SMNVEV (reference sequence). The ends were cut back, 1 base at V and 8 bases at J, with 15 bases in the middle. CDR3 nucleotide sequence: TGTGCCAGCAGTTTATACGGGAGAAACGCCGATGAGCAGTTCTTC. This codes for CASSLYGRNADEQFF.

V usage is TRBV29-1 and J usage is TRBJ1-2, with 8 bases lining up with TRBD1. The J segment lost 8 bases and the V segment lost 5 bases, leaving 4 bases of the junction unmatched. Germline V CDR1 and CDR2: SQVTM, ANQGSEA. The CDR3 extends over 11 amino acids. CDR3 coding DNA: TGCAGCGTTCAGGGGGCACGAGGCTACACCTTC. It specifies CSVQGARGYTF.